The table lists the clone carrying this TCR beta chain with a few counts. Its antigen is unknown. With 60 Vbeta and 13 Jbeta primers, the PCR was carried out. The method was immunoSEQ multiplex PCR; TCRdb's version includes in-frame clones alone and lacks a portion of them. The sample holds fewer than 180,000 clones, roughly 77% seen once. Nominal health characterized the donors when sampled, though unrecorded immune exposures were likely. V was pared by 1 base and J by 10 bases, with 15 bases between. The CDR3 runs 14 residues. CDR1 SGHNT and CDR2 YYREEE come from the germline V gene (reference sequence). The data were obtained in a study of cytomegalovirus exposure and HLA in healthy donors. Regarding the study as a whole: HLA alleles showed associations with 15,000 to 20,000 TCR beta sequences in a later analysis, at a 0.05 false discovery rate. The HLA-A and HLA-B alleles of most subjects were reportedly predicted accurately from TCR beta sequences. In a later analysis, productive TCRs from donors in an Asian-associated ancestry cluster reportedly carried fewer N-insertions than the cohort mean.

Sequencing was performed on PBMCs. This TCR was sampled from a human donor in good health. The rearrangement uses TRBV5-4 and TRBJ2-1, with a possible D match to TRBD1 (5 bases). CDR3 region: CASSLTGPTMEQFF. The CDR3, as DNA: TGTGCCAGCAGCTTGACAGGCCCTACGATGGAGCAGTTCTTC.